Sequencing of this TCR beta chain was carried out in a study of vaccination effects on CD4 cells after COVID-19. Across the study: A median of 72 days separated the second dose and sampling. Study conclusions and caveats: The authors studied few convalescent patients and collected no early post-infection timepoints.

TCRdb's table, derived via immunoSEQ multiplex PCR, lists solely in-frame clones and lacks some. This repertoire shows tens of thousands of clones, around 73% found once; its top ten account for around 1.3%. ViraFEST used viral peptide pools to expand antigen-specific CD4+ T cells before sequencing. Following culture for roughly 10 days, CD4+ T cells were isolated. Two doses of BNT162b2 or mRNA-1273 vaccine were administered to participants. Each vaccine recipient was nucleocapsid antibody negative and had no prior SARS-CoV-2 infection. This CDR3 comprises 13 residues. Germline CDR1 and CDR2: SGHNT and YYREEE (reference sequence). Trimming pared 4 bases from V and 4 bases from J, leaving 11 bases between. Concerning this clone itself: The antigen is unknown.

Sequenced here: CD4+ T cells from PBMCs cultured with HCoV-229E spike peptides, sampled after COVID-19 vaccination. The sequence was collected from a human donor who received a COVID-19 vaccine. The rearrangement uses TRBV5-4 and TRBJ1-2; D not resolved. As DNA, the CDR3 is TGTGCCAGCAGCGGGAAACCACTCTATGGCTACACCTTC. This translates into CASSGKPLYGYTF.